This TCR beta chain appears in the sequencing data of a study of blood T cell repertoires in COVID-19. With V trimmed by 4 bases and J by 7 bases, 6 bases remained unmatched. Germline assignment: CDR1 MNHEY and CDR2 SVGAGI. The CDR3 totals 13 residues. Libraries were prepared by immunoSEQ multiplex PCR; TCRdb keeps only in-frame clonotypes and omits some of them. The table has 290,000 or so clones, around 80% seen once. The sequence was collected from a man aged 35-49 years who had been exposed to COVID-19. The sequencing sample was made of PBMCs or T cells enriched from blood (not recorded which). The chain joins TRBV6-5 to TRBJ1-2, with 7 positions matching TRBD1. CDR3: CASSLGQLFGYTF. CDR3 coding DNA: TGTGCCAGCAGTTTGGGACAGCTATTTGGCTACACCTTC.